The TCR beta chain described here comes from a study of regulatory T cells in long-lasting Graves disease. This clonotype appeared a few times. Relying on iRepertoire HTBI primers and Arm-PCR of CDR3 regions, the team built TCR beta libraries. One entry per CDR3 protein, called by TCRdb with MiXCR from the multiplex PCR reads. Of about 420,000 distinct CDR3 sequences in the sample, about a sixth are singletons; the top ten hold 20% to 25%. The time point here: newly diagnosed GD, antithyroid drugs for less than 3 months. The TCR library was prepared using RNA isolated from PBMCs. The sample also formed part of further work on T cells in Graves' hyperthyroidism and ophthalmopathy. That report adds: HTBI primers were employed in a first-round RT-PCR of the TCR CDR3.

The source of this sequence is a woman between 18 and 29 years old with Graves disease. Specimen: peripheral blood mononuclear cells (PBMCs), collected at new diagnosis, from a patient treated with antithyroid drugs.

The CDR3 region is CSARDSRLAGVEIEQYF. The CDR3 region has the DNA TGCAGTGCTAGAGATTCGAGACTAGCGGGAGTGGAGATCGAGCAGTACTTC. The chain recombines TRBV20-1 with TRBJ2-7; 12 nucleotides align to TRBD2. CDR3 size: 17 residues. V trimming: 0 bases; J trimming: 6 bases; junction bases outside the gene matches: 12. Germline V lookup: CDR1 DFQATT, CDR2 SNEGSKA (reference sequence).